One sample yielded the 30 T cell receptor beta chains listed below, sequenced in a study of post-analysis software for immune sequencing data. Overall study findings and caveats: TRBV segments more frequent in patients than in controls numbered roughly 5 and included TRBV5-6, TRBV5-1 and TRBV20-1.

These TCRs are of unknown antigen specificity. Prepared TCR beta cDNA libraries contained unique molecular identifiers. In TCRdb, the PCR reads were re-called with MiXCR into one record per CDR3 protein. This sample has about 810,000 distinct CDR3 sequences, with around 53% found just once. The material sequenced was blood. The receptors were gathered from a girl aged 10 to 17 with multiple sclerosis.

This chain joins TRBV20-1 and TRBJ1-1, with 7 bases fitting TRBD1. Germline CDR1 DFQATT, CDR2 SNEGSKA (reference sequence). CDR3 length equals 15 residues. Trimming cost V 0 bases and J 4 bases; bases outside gene matches: 8. The CDR3 loop is CSAREVRGRSTEAFF. The DNA of the CDR3 is TGCAGTGCTAGAGAGGTGAGGGGGCGATCCACTGAAGCTTTCTTT.

This chain links TRBV27 with TRBJ1-1, with no clear D. Germline V gene data show CDR1 as MNHEY and CDR2 as SMNVEV (reference sequence). Trimming removed 6 bases at V and 14 bases at J, with 28 bases between. The CDR3 is made up of 15 amino acids. The CDR3 reads CASRDLAGADNEQFF. CDR3 nucleotides: TGTGCCAGCAGGGACCTGGCGGGAGCCGACAATGAGCAGTTCTTT.

The rearrangement uses TRBV27 and TRBJ2-3; D unclear. Germline CDR1 is MNHEY and CDR2 is SMNVEV (reference sequence). Trimming removed 6 bases from V and 3 bases from J, with 7 bases in between. This CDR3 is built from 12 residues. CDR3 loop: CASREQTDTQYF. As DNA, the CDR3 is TGTGCCAGCAGGGAGCAAACAGATACGCAGTATTTT.

This clonotype was detected once. The chain combines TRBV20-1 with TRBJ2-5; TRBD2 matches at 7 bases. The CDR3 totals 14 residues. V gave up 6 bases and J gave up 2 bases; unmatched junction bases: 9. The germline CDR1 and CDR2 sequences are DFQATT and SNEGSKA (reference sequence). The CDR3 loop reads CSAGRAGVQETQYF. The DNA of the CDR3 is TGCAGTGCGGGAAGGGCGGGAGTACAAGAGACCCAGTACTTC.

The J gene is TRBJ2-1, the V gene TRBV7-9, with 8 bases matching TRBD2. Germline V gene lookup returns CDR1 SEHNR and CDR2 FQNEAQ (reference sequence). J gave up 7 bases and V 0 bases, and 2 bases lay outside the gene matches. The CDR3 contains 14 residues. The CDR3 spells CASSLAGTSNEQFF. The CDR3 region has the DNA TGTGCCAGCAGCTTAGCCGGGACTAGTAATGAGCAGTTCTTC.

This clonotype was seen more than once but under ten times. V and J are TRBV6-1 and TRBJ2-1, with D possibly matching TRBD2 (6 bases). V lost 2 bases to trimming and J lost 2 bases, with 10 bases between them. The CDR3 has 15 amino acids. Looked up from germline, CDR1 is MNHNS and CDR2 is SASEGT. CDR3 bases: TGTGCCAGCAGTGAACTGGGGGAGGCCTACAATGAGCAGTTCTTC. Protein sequence: CASSELGEAYNEQFF.

There are a few counts of this clonotype. The V and J genes are TRBV15 and TRBJ2-7; D not certain. V was shortened by 0 bases and J by 2 bases, with 11 bases between the two germline ends. The length of the CDR3 is 15 residues. Per the germline V gene, CDR1 is LNHNV and CDR2 is YYDKDF (reference sequence). CDR3 nucleotide sequence: TGTGCCACCAGCAGAGATCTTCCAGGAACCTACGAGCAGTACTTC. This gives the protein CATSRDLPGTYEQYF.

Here the CDR3 DNA reads TGCGCCAGCAGCTTGCCGCACAAGTGGTGGGAGCAGTACTTC. It encodes CASSLPHKWWEQYF. V and J are TRBV5-1 and TRBJ2-4; D is possibly TRBD2 (5 bases). V lost 1 base to trimming and J lost 13 bases, with 18 bases between them. This CDR3 has 14 amino acids. The germline gives CDR1 SGHRS, CDR2 YFSETQ.

The chain links TRBV6-6 to TRBJ2-1, with 8 bases matching TRBD2. Germline trimming cut 2 bases from V and 9 bases from J; bases unmatched to any gene: 9. CDR1 and CDR2 (germline): MNHNY, SVGAGI (reference sequence). The CDR3 consists of 15 residues. The CDR3 DNA reads TGTGCCAGCAGTTACGGCCAGTCTGGGACTAGTGAGCAGTTCTTC. Translation gives CASSYGQSGTSEQFF.

The rearrangement uses TRBV7-3 and TRBJ2-6; 8 nucleotides align to TRBD1. This CDR3 is 15 amino acids long. Germline loops: CDR1 SGHTA, CDR2 FQGTGA. With 5 bases clipped from V and 2 bases from J, the junction kept 2 bases outside the gene matches. The CDR3 is CASSLGQAGANVLTF. The CDR3 nucleotides are TGTGCCAGCAGCCTGGGACAGGCTGGGGCCAACGTCCTGACTTTC. The variable domain in full, completed from reference TRBV7-3 and TRBJ2-6, reads GAGVSQTPSNKVTEKGKYVELRCDPISGHTALYWYRQSLGQGPEFLIYFQGTGAADDSGLPNDRFFAVRPEGSVSTLKIQRTERGDSAVYLCASSLGQAGANVLTFGAGSRLTVL.

The genes are TRBV7-9 and TRBJ2-1; D might be TRBD1 (5 bases). Germline CDR1 is SEHNR and CDR2 is FQNEAQ (reference sequence). V gave up 3 bases and J gave up 1 base, with 13 bases separating them. The CDR3 extends over 16 amino acids. The CDR3 protein is CASSLGQGFSYNEQFF. CDR3 DNA sequence: TGTGCCAGCAGCTTGGGTCAGGGCTTTTCCTACAATGAGCAGTTCTTC.

This clonotype occurred a few times. CDR3 in amino acids: CASSLAGDSNQPQHF. CDR3 nucleotide sequence: TGTGCCAGCAGCTTAGCTGGGGATAGCAATCAGCCCCAGCATTTT. The J gene is TRBJ1-5, the V gene TRBV7-9, with no clear D. The V gene's germline CDR1 is SEHNR and CDR2 FQNEAQ (reference sequence). Trimming removed 0 bases at V and 0 bases at J, with 6 bases between. This CDR3 region has 15 residues.

V gene TRBV6-5 combines with J gene TRBJ2-4, with D possibly being TRBD2 (5 bases). Germline V gene lookup returns CDR1 MNHEY and CDR2 SVGAGI. The CDR3 is made up of 13 amino acids. V lost 2 bases, J lost 13 bases, and 15 bases lay in between. The CDR3 DNA is TGTGCCAGCAGTTACACTGGCCGGGGTGAGCAGTACTTC. Translated: CASSYTGRGEQYF.

CDR3 loop: CASSLGINNQPQHF. In DNA, the CDR3 is TGTGCCAGCAGCTTAGGAATAAACAATCAGCCCCAGCATTTT. The V and J genes are TRBV11-2 and TRBJ1-5; D unclear. The CDR3 is made up of 14 amino acids. The germline V gene has CDR1 SGHAT and CDR2 FQNNGV. Trimming left V 1 base short and J 3 bases short, with 7 bases between.

The rearrangement links TRBV27 to TRBJ2-5; 7 nucleotides align to TRBD2. Trimming took 3 bases from V and 2 from J; bases not matched to a gene: 6. The CDR3 has 15 amino acids. Germline CDR1 MNHEY, CDR2 SMNVEV (reference sequence). CDR3 loop: CASSFRTGGQETQYF. The CDR3, as DNA: TGTGCCAGCAGTTTCCGTACGGGGGGTCAAGAGACCCAGTACTTC.

This clonotype occurred a few times. The rearrangement joins TRBV7-9 to TRBJ1-5; D is uncertain. The V and J ends lost 5 bases and 0 bases respectively, with 8 bases between them. The CDR3 consists of 14 residues. Germline CDR1 is SEHNR and CDR2 is FQNEAQ (reference sequence). CDR3 loop: CASSQDSSNQPQHF. In DNA form, the CDR3 reads TGTGCCAGCAGCCAGGACTCTAGCAATCAGCCCCAGCATTTT.

The V call is TRBV28, the J call TRBJ2-1; tentatively, D is TRBD1 or TRBD2 (6 bases each). The J call may be faulty, since TRBJ2-7 better matches the DNA end. Germline CDR1 is MDHEN and CDR2 is SYDVKM. The CDR3 consists of 20 residues. This CDR3 reads CASSFAWVGGHSSSYNEQYF. CDR3 coding DNA: TGTGCCAGCAGTTTTGCCTGGGTGGGGGGACATTCCAGCTCCTACAATGAGCAGTACTTC.

This clonotype was detected a few times. The rearrangement links TRBV11-2 to TRBJ1-2, with 7 bases identical to TRBD1. Looked up from germline, CDR1 is SGHAT and CDR2 is FQNNGV. This CDR3 region has 14 residues. Losses at the gene ends were 4 bases for V and 6 bases for J; bases not matched to a gene: 8. CDR3 DNA: TGTGCCAGCAGCTCAGGGACAGCCGCCCATGGCTACACCTTC. This encodes CASSSGTAAHGYTF.

The chain is built from TRBV12-3 or TRBV12-4 and TRBJ2-7; 12 bases are shared with TRBD2. V shed 5 bases and J 1 base; nucleotides not matched to a gene: 3. CDR3 length: 15 amino acids. For the CDR3, the DNA is TGTGCCAGCAGTGACGGACTAGCGGGATCCTACGAGCAGTACTTC. As protein: CASSDGLAGSYEQYF.

The V and J genes are TRBV5-1 and TRBJ2-7, with D unclear. The CDR3 consists of 11 residues. Germline V gene data show CDR1 as SGHRS and CDR2 as YFSETQ. V lost 1 base, J lost 5 bases, and 4 bases lay in between. CDR3 amino acids: CASSLMHEQYF. CDR3 bases: TGCGCCAGCAGCTTGATGCACGAGCAGTACTTC.

The CDR3 loop is CASSPNTGTGRYGYTF. The CDR3 bases are TGCGCCAGCAGTCCGAATACCGGGACAGGGAGGTATGGCTACACCTTC. V gene TRBV5-1 combines with J gene TRBJ1-2; TRBD1 matches at 9 bases. V was clipped by 5 bases and J by 5 bases; unmatched bases: 13. The CDR3 spans 16 residues. Germline V gives CDR1 SGHRS, CDR2 YFSETQ.

The chain uses TRBV5-1 and TRBJ1-1; D ambiguous. Trimming shortened V by 1 base and J by 10 bases, and 14 bases separated the two germline ends. The CDR3 consists of 13 residues. From germline, CDR1 is SGHRS and CDR2 YFSETQ. Here the CDR3 DNA reads TGCGCCAGCAGCTTGTTGGCAGCTGAGGGAGCTTTCTTT. Translated, it gives CASSLLAAEGAFF.

The chain carries TRBV7-9 and TRBJ2-4, with unresolved D. From germline, CDR1 is SEHNR and CDR2 FQNEAQ (reference sequence). The CDR3 sequence is 11 residues long. V gave up 5 bases and J gave up 13 bases, with 12 bases separating them. The CDR3 protein is CASSEIGRQYF. In DNA form, the CDR3 reads TGTGCCAGCAGCGAAATTGGTCGGCAGTACTTC.

This clonotype has a handful of counts. The chain joins TRBV9 to TRBJ1-2; 12 nucleotides line up with TRBD1. The CDR3 contains 17 residues. V shed 4 bases and J 5 bases; nucleotides not matched to a gene: 12. Germline assignment: CDR1 SGDLS and CDR2 YYNGEE. The CDR3 bases are TGTGCCAGCAGCTCAGGGACAGGGGGCGGGCGAGCATATGGCTACACCTTC. Translation: CASSSGTGGGRAYGYTF.

This sequence joins TRBV18 and TRBJ1-4; no definite D call. The CDR3 spans 15 residues. Germline V CDR1 and CDR2: KGHSH, LQKENI. Trimming stripped 1 base from V and 1 base from J, with 7 bases between. CDR3 amino acids: CASSPRPGTNEKLFF. CDR3 nucleotides: TGTGCCAGCTCACCACGGCCGGGAACTAATGAAAAACTGTTTTTT.

This clonotype was observed a few times. The chain joins TRBV5-1 to TRBJ2-7; D is ambiguous. This CDR3 is built from 12 residues. Germline-derived CDR1 and CDR2 are SGHRS and YFSETQ. Trimming cost V 1 base and J 7 bases, with 9 bases left between them. The CDR3 DNA is TGCGCCAGCAGCTTGAATTTGGGGGAGCAGTACTTC. Translated: CASSLNLGEQYF.

J is TRBJ2-7 and V is TRBV20-1, with 13 bases that match TRBD2. This CDR3 is 17 amino acids long. Trimming removed 4 bases from V and 3 bases from J; junction bases left unmatched: 12. The germline gives CDR1 DFQATT, CDR2 SNEGSKA (reference sequence). The CDR3 loop is CSANPGLAGFIGYEQYF. The CDR3 bases are TGCAGTGCTAATCCGGGACTAGCGGGGTTCATCGGCTACGAGCAGTACTTC.

The V and J genes are TRBV15 and TRBJ2-7; tentative D call: TRBD1 (8 bases). The J call could be wrong; TRBJ2-4 is a better fit for the DNA end. There are 14 residues in the CDR3. Germline lookup yields CDR1 LNHNV and CDR2 YYDKDF (reference sequence). DNA for the CDR3: TGTGCCACCAGCAGAGATACAGGGGGGGGCATTCAGTACTTC. Translation gives CATSRDTGGGIQYF.

The chain recombines TRBV6-5 with TRBJ2-1, with D perhaps matching TRBD2 (7 bases). Between the trimmed V and J ends, which lost 8 bases and 5 bases, there was a span of 13 bases. Per germline, CDR1 MNHEY and CDR2 SVGAGI. This CDR3 spans 13 amino acids. The CDR3: CASEGGLHNEQFF. The CDR3 nucleotides read TGTGCCAGCGAGGGGGGACTACACAATGAGCAGTTCTTC.

V and J are TRBV28 and TRBJ1-2; 11 bases line up with TRBD1. Looked up from germline, CDR1 is MDHEN and CDR2 is SYDVKM. CDR3 size: 15 residues. The V segment lost 4 bases and the J segment 4 bases; nucleotides outside the gene matches: 5. The CDR3 bases are TGTGCCAGCAGTTCAGGGGGGACAGGGGGCTATGGCTACACCTTC. Protein product: CASSSGGTGGYGYTF.